One and the same sample provided the 11 T cell receptor beta chains below, sequenced in a study of T cells in Graves' hyperthyroidism and ophthalmopathy. Researchers took RNA transcripts and amplified the TCR beta CDR3 regions from them. Carried out on the TCR CDR3, a first-round RT-PCR used the HTBI primer set. TCRdb reprocessed the multiplex PCR reads with MiXCR, giving one entry per CDR3 protein. The profile shows about 590,000 distinct CDR3 sequences, 15% to 19% of them singletons. Sequenced material: blood. The source of these receptors is a woman aged 25 to 45 with Graves' hyperthyroidism.

This clonotype was observed at least ten times. This chain links TRBV11-2 with TRBJ2-1; the match to TRBD2 covers 8 bases. J was trimmed by 5 bases and V by 7 bases; bases with no gene match: 7. CDR1 is SGHAT and CDR2 is FQNNGV in the germline V gene. The CDR3 runs 14 residues. CDR3: CASTVSGTHNEQFF. The CDR3 DNA sequence: TGTGCCAGCACCGTTAGCGGGACCCACAATGAGCAGTTCTTC.

V and J are TRBV4-1 and TRBJ1-5; unclear D gene. The germline V and J ends were trimmed by 1 base and 1 base, with 8 bases remaining between them. Germline V gene data show CDR1 as MGHRA and CDR2 as YSYEKL. The CDR3 totals 15 residues. Here the CDR3 reads CASSQVWASNQPQHF. CDR3 nucleotide sequence: TGCGCCAGCAGCCAAGTCTGGGCGAGCAATCAGCCCCAGCATTTT.

The CDR3 coding sequence is TGCGCCAGCAGCCAGGAGAGCGGGAGGGGGATGCGAGATACGCAGTATTTT. This translates into CASSQESGRGMRDTQYF. The V gene is TRBV4-1, the J gene TRBJ2-3; 10 nucleotides match TRBD2. Trimming cost V 3 bases and J 5 bases; bases outside gene matches: 11. The CDR3 covers 17 residues. Germline loops: CDR1 MGHRA, CDR2 YSYEKL.

Many counts were recorded for this clonotype. The rearrangement links TRBV7-2 to TRBJ2-5; D ambiguous. Germline values: CDR1 SGHTA, CDR2 FQGNSA. This CDR3 is 14 amino acids long. The V and J ends lost 2 bases and 3 bases respectively, with 10 bases between them. CDR3 sequence (DNA): TGTGCCAGCAGCTTAACGAGGATCGAAGAGACCCAGTACTTC. Translation gives CASSLTRIEETQYF.

This clonotype has ten or more counts. The rearrangement links TRBV9 to TRBJ2-7, with 9 nucleotides matching TRBD1. This CDR3 is 17 amino acids long. The V segment lost 4 bases and the J segment 4 bases; nucleotides outside the gene matches: 15. In germline, CDR1 is SGDLS, CDR2 YYNGEE. CDR3 sequence: CASSPSVWDRAGYEQYF. The CDR3 bases are TGTGCCAGCAGCCCGAGTGTGTGGGACAGGGCGGGTTACGAGCAGTACTTC.

This clonotype was picked up many times. This chain uses TRBV28 with TRBJ1-1; perhaps TRBD1 as D (6 bases). Trimming removed 3 bases at V and 6 bases at J, with 14 bases between. The CDR3 is 14 amino acids. CDR1 and CDR2 (germline): MDHEN, SYDVKM. CDR3 coding DNA: TGTGCCAGCAGTTTGGGGGGGGGCCTCGCTGAAGCTTTCTTT. This gives the protein CASSLGGGLAEAFF.

V is TRBV7-2 and J is TRBJ2-1; 11 bases are shared with TRBD2. With V trimmed by 6 bases and J by 3 bases, 7 bases remained unmatched. CDR1 and CDR2 from the germline V gene are SGHTA and FQGNSA. The CDR3 runs 16 residues. The CDR3 sequence: CASRARGTSGYNEQFF. DNA for the CDR3: TGTGCCAGCAGAGCCCGCGGGACTAGCGGCTACAATGAGCAGTTCTTC.

V and J are TRBV27 and TRBJ2-3; 11 bases match TRBD2. Per germline, CDR1 MNHEY and CDR2 SMNVEV (reference sequence). V gave up 2 bases and J gave up 4 bases; unmatched junction bases: 2. The CDR3 loop spans 15 amino acids. The CDR3 is CASSLASGRSDTQYF. In nucleotides, the CDR3 is TGTGCCAGCAGTTTAGCTAGCGGGAGGTCAGATACGCAGTATTTT.

This clonotype has more than one count but fewer than ten. The chain carries TRBV27 and TRBJ1-6; D not certain. V was cut by 6 bases and J by 7 bases, with 16 bases left in between. The CDR3 totals 15 residues. Germline V gene lookup returns CDR1 MNHEY and CDR2 SMNVEV (reference sequence). CDR3 residues: CASRLTTRLNSPLHF. CDR3 DNA: TGTGCCAGCAGGCTGACGACAAGGTTGAATTCACCCCTCCACTTT.

This clonotype came up many times. The genes are TRBV7-3 and TRBJ2-2; D is ambiguous. The CDR3 is 15 amino acids. Germline loops: CDR1 SGHTA, CDR2 FQGTGA. Trimming took off 5 bases at V and 0 bases at J, with 10 bases between the two ends. The CDR3 bases are TGTGCCAGCAGCCAGGCACATGCGAACACCGGGGAGCTGTTTTTT. Protein sequence: CASSQAHANTGELFF.

This clonotype was counted many times. The V call is TRBV15, the J call TRBJ2-3; a weak D match, TRBD1 (5 bases). The ends were cut back, 1 base at V and 2 bases at J, with 16 bases in the middle. The germline V gene encodes CDR1 LNHNV and CDR2 YYDKDF (reference sequence). CDR3 length: 17 residues. CDR3 region: CATSRGTPVGSTDTQYF. The DNA for the CDR3 is TGTGCCACCAGCAGAGGGACACCGGTGGGATCCACAGATACGCAGTATTTT.